One and the same sample provided the 8 T cell receptor beta chains below, sequenced in a study of identical twins (dated by TCRdb to the mid-2010s). Library generation was performed with 5' RACE. Instrument on record: Illumina HiSeq 2000. TCRdb passed the public sequencing reads through fastp at Q25 and MiXCR, retaining productive beta sequences. Every distinct CDR3 protein forms one entry, paired with its most common genes and DNA. This sample is represented by around 480,000 distinct CDR3 sequences; approximately 14% of them were singletons. 0.98% of the sample is in the top ten clones. The data were also submitted as part of a second study, on yellow fever vaccine responses in identical twins.

The sample consisted of CD4+ T cells sorted from blood. All receptors derive from a woman under 30 in good health.

J is TRBJ2-1 and V is TRBV4-1; 7 nucleotides match TRBD2. V was pared by 0 bases and J by 4 bases, with 3 bases of the junction left unmatched. Germline loops: CDR1 MGHRA, CDR2 YSYEKL. This CDR3 region has 15 residues. The CDR3 is CASSQDASGYNEQFF. The CDR3 DNA reads as TGCGCCAGCAGCCAAGATGCTAGCGGATACAATGAGCAGTTCTTC.

The sample holds a few counts of this clonotype. The V gene is TRBV6-2 or TRBV6-3, the J gene TRBJ2-4, with D uncertain. CDR3 length: 11 amino acids. The ends were cut back, 4 bases at V and 9 bases at J, with 7 bases in the middle. Germline assignment: CDR1 MNHEY and CDR2 SVGEGT. The CDR3 bases are TGTGCCAGCAGTTCGCTTGTCATTCAGTACTTC. It yields the protein CASSSLVIQYF.

This clonotype was detected only a few times. The J gene is TRBJ2-1, the V gene TRBV12-3 or TRBV12-4; TRBD2 matches at 14 bases. The CDR3 has 18 amino acids. The trim removed 5 bases at V and 7 bases at J, leaving 13 bases unmatched. As DNA, the CDR3 is TGTGCCAGCAGTAAATTCCCGGGACTAGCGGGAGCATCAAATGAGCAGTTCTTC. This codes for CASSKFPGLAGASNEQFF.

This clonotype was seen only a few times. At one end, the junction sequence differs from germline, possibly due to a read error. This chain uses TRBV12-3 or TRBV12-4 with TRBJ2-5, with 12 nucleotides matching TRBD2. This CDR3 is 14 amino acids long. The CDR3 DNA reads as TGTGCCAGCAGTCTAGCGGGGGGGCTGAAGACCCAGTACTTC. Amino acids: CASSLAGGLKTQYF.

There are many counts of this clonotype. The genes are TRBV20-1 and TRBJ2-1; perhaps TRBD2 as D (6 bases). Germline loops: CDR1 DFQATT, CDR2 SNEGSKA (reference sequence). V was trimmed by 3 bases and J by 3 bases, leaving 9 bases between them. The length of the CDR3 is 13 residues. CDR3 region: CSASGRFYNEQFF. CDR3 in DNA: TGCAGTGCTAGCGGGAGATTCTACAATGAGCAGTTCTTC.

V and J are TRBV5-1 and TRBJ2-2; D might be TRBD1 (5 bases). This CDR3 comprises 15 residues. V gave up 1 base and J gave up 3 bases, with 10 bases separating them. Germline values: CDR1 SGHRS, CDR2 YFSETQ. The CDR3 coding sequence is TGCGCCAGCAGCTTGATAACAGGAGACACCGGGGAGCTGTTTTTT. Translated: CASSLITGDTGELFF.

The chain is built from TRBV30 and TRBJ2-2, with D maybe TRBD1 (5 bases). Germline CDR1 and CDR2: GTSNPN and SVGIG (reference sequence). The CDR3 extends over 13 amino acids. Trimming pared 6 bases from V and 0 bases from J, leaving 8 bases between. The CDR3 DNA reads TGTGCCTGTCAGGGCTCGAACACCGGGGAGCTGTTTTTT. It yields the protein CACQGSNTGELFF.

The V call is TRBV3-1, the J call TRBJ2-7; 8 bases are shared with TRBD1. The CDR3 spans 15 residues. With V trimmed by 1 base and J by 2 bases, 4 bases remained unmatched. Germline-derived CDR1 and CDR2 are LGHDT and YNNKEL (reference sequence). The CDR3 region is CASSQGTGYAYEQYF. As DNA, the CDR3 is TGTGCCAGCAGCCAAGGGACAGGGTATGCCTACGAGCAGTACTTC.